These 2 T cell receptor beta chains were sequenced from one sample in a study of T cell repertoires in cytomegalovirus infection. In TCRdb, the reads were re-called with MiXCR into one record per CDR3 protein. Counted here are 350,000 to 500,000 distinct CDR3 sequences, approximately 31% occurring once; the ten biggest clones make up about an eighth. Sequenced: PBMCs. The source is a human donor in good health (CMV status not recorded). Some clones in this sample may be carry-over from other donors' samples.

The sample holds a few counts of this clonotype. This chain links TRBV5-1 with TRBJ2-3; D is undetermined. This CDR3 region has 14 residues. Trimming shortened V by 0 bases and J by 6 bases, and 11 bases separated the two germline ends. Per the germline V gene, CDR1 is SGHRS and CDR2 is YFSETQ. CDR3 sequence: CASSLGTEGDTQYF. In DNA form, the CDR3 reads TGCGCCAGCAGCTTGGGGACGGAAGGGGATACGCAGTATTTT.

The chain has TRBV4-1 and TRBJ1-3; D not certain. The germline V and J ends were trimmed by 0 bases and 0 bases, with 6 bases remaining between them. This CDR3 spans 15 amino acids. The V gene's germline CDR1 is MGHRA and CDR2 YSYEKL. In nucleotides, the CDR3 is TGCGCCAGCAGCCAAGATACCCGCTCTGGAAACACCATATATTTT. Translated, it gives CASSQDTRSGNTIYF.